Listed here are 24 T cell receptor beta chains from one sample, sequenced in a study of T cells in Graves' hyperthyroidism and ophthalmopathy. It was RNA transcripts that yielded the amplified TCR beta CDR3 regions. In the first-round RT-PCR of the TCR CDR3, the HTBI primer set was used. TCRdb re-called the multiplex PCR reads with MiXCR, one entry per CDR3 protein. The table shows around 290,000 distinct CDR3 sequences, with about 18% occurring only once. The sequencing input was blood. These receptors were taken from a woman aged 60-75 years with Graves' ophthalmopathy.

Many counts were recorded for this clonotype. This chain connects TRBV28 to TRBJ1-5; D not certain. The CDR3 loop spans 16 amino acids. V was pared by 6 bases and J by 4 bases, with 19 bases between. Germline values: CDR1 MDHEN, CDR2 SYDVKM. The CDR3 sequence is CASSPSSGRFNQPQHF. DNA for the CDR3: TGTGCCAGCAGCCCTTCTAGCGGGCGGTTTAATCAGCCCCAGCATTTT.

This chain's CDR3 is CSAWQGSSTEAFF. CDR3 coding DNA: TGCAGCGCCTGGCAGGGAAGTAGCACTGAAGCTTTCTTT. The rearrangement joins TRBV29-1 to TRBJ1-1, with a tentative D call TRBD1 (5 bases). The CDR3 has 13 amino acids. V lost 7 bases, J lost 4 bases, and 16 bases lay in between. The germline CDR1 and CDR2 sequences are SQVTM and ANQGSEA.

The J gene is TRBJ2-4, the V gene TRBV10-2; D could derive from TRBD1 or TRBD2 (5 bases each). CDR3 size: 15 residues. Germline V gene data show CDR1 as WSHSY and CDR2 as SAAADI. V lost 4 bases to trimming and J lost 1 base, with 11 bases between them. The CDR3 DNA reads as TGCGCCAGCAGTGCTTCGGGGCTTGCCAAAAACATTCAGTACTTC. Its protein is CASSASGLAKNIQYF.

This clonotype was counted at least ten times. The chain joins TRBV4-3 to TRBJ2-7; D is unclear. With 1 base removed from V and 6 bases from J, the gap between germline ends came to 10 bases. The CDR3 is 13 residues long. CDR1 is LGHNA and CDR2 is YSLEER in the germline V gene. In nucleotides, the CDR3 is TGCGCCAGCAGCCAAGGTAGAAGTCGCGAGCAGTACTTC. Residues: CASSQGRSREQYF.

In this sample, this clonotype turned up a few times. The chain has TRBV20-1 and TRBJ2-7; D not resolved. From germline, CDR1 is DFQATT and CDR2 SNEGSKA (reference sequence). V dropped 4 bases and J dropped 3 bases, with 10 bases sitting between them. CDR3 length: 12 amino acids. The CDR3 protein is CSATTSFYEQYF. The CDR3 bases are TGCAGTGCTACCACTTCTTTCTACGAGCAGTACTTC.

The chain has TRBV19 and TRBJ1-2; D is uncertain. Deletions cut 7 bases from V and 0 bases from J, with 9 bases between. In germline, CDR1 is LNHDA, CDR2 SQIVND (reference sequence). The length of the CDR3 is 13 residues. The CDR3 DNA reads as TGTGCCAGTAAAATGTCAGCTAACTATGGCTACACCTTC. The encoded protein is CASKMSANYGYTF.

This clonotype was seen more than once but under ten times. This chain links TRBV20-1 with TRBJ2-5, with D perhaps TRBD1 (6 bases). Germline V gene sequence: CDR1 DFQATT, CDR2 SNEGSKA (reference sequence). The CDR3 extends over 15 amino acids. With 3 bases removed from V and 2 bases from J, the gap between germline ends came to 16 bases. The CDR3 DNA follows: TGCAGTGCTAGCGCCTACAGGGTACGGCAAGAGACCCAGTACTTC. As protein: CSASAYRVRQETQYF.

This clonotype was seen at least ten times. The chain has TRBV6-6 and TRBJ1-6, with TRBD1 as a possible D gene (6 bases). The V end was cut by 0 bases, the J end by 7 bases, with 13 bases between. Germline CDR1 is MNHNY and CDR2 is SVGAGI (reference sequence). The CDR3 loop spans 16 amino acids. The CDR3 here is CASSYSSRGSNSPLHF. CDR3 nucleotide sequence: TGTGCCAGCAGTTACTCGAGCAGGGGTTCAAATTCACCCCTCCACTTT.

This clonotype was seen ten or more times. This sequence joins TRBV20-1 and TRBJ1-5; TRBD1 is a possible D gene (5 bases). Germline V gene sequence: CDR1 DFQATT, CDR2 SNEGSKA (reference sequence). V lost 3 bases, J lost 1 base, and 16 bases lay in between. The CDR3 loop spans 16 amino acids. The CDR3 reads CSASGGKVRSNQPQHF. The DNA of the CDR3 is TGCAGTGCTAGTGGGGGGAAAGTACGAAGCAATCAGCCCCAGCATTTT.

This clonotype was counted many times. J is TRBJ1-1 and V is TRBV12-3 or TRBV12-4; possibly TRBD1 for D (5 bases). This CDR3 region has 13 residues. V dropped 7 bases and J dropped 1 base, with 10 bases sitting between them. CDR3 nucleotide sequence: TGTGCCAGCACTAAAGGGGAGAACACTGAAGCTTTCTTT. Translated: CASTKGENTEAFF.

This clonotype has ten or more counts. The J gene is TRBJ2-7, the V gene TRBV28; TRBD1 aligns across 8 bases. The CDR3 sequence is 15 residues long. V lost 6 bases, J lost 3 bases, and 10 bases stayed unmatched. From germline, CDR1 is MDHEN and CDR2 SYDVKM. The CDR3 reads CASRPDGTGIYEQYF. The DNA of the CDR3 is TGTGCCAGCAGGCCCGATGGGACAGGCATCTACGAGCAGTACTTC.

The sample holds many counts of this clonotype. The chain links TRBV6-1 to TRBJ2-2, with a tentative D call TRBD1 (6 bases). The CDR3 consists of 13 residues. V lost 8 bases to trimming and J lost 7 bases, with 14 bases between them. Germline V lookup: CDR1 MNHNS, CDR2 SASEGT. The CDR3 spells CASVWGPGGELFF. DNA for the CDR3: TGTGCCAGCGTGTGGGGGCCCGGCGGGGAGCTGTTTTTT.

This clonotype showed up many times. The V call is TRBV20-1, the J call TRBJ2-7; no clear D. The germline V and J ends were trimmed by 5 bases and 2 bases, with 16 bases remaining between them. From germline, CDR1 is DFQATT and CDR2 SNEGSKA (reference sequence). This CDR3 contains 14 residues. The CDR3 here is CSALIQAGAYEQYF. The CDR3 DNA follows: TGCAGTGCTCTGATTCAGGCTGGAGCCTACGAGCAGTACTTC.

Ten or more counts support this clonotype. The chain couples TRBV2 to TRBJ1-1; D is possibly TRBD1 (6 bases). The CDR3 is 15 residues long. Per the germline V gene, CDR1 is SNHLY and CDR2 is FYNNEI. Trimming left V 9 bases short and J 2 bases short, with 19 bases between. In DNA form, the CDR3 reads TGTGCCAGTATCCAGGACAGTCCGTCCAACACTGAAGCTTTCTTT. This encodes CASIQDSPSNTEAFF.

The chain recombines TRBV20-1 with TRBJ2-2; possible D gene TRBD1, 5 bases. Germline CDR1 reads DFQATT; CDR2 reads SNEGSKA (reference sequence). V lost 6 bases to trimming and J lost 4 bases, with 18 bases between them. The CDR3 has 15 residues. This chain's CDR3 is CSAKNPWGGTGELFF. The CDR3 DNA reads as TGCAGTGCAAAAAACCCATGGGGCGGCACCGGGGAGCTGTTTTTT.

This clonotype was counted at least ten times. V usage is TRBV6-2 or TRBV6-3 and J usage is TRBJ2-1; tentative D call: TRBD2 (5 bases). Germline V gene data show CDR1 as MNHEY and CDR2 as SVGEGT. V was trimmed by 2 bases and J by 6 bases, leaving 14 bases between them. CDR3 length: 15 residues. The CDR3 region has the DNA TGTGCCAGCAGTTACGCACTTACCGAGGGCAATGAGCAGTTCTTC. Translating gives CASSYALTEGNEQFF.

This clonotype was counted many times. The CDR3 is CASSANSPLHF. CDR3 in DNA: TGTGCCAGCAGCGCTAACTCACCCCTCCACTTT. The rearrangement uses TRBV2 and TRBJ1-6, with D uncertain. CDR1 is SNHLY, CDR2 FYNNEI, per germline. The CDR3 extends over 11 amino acids. V was trimmed by 6 bases and J by 10 bases, leaving 7 bases between them.

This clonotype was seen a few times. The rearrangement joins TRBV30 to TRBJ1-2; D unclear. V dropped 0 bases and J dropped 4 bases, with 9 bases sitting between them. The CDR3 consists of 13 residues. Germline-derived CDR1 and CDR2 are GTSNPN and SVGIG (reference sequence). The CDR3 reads CAWSVERTYGYTF. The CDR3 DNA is TGTGCCTGGAGTGTGGAAAGAACCTATGGCTACACCTTC.

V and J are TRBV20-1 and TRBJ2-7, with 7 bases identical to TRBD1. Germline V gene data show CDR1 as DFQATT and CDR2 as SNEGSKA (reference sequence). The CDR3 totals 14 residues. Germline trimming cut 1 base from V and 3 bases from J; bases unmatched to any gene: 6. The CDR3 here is CSARGGQVGYEQYF. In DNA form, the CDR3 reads TGCAGTGCTAGAGGAGGACAGGTAGGCTACGAGCAGTACTTC.

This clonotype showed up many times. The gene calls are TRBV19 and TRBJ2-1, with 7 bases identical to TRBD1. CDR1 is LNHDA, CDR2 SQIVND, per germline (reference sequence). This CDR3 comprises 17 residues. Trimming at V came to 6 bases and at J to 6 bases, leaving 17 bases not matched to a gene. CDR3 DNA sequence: TGTGCCAGTAGCACATTACGTCACCGGACAGGTGTCAATGAGCAGTTCTTC. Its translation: CASSTLRHRTGVNEQFF.

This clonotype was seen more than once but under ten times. CDR3 DNA sequence: TGCGCCAGCAGCTTAGTTGAGGACACTGAAGCTTTCTTT. It yields the protein CASSLVEDTEAFF. The chain combines TRBV5-1 with TRBJ1-1; D not resolved. The V end lost 2 bases, the J end lost 3 bases, and 8 bases lay between the germline ends. CDR1 is SGHRS and CDR2 is YFSETQ in the germline V gene. The CDR3 is 13 amino acids.

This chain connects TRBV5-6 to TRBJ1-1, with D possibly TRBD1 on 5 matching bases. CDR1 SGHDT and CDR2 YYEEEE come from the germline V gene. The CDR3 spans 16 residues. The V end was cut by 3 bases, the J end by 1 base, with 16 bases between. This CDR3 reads CASSSTGGGTNTEAFF. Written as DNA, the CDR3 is TGTGCCAGCAGCTCCACAGGTGGTGGAACGAACACTGAAGCTTTCTTT. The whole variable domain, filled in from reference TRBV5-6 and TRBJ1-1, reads DAGVTQSPTHLIKTRGQQVTLRCSPKSGHDTVSWYQQALGQGPQFIFQYYEEEERQRGNFPDRFSGHQFPNYSSELNVNALLLGDSALYLCASSSTGGGTNTEAFFGQGTRLTVV.

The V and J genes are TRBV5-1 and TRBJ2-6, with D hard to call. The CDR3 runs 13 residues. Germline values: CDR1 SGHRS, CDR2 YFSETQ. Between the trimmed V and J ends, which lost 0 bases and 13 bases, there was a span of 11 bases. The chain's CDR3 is CASSLDPASVLTF. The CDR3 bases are TGCGCCAGCAGCTTGGACCCGGCATCTGTCCTGACTTTC.

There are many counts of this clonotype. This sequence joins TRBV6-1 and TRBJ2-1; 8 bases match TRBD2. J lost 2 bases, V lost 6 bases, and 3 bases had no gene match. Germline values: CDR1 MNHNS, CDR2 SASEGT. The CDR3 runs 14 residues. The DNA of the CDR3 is TGTGCCAGCAGGAGAGCGGGAGCCTACAATGAGCAGTTCTTC. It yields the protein CASRRAGAYNEQFF.